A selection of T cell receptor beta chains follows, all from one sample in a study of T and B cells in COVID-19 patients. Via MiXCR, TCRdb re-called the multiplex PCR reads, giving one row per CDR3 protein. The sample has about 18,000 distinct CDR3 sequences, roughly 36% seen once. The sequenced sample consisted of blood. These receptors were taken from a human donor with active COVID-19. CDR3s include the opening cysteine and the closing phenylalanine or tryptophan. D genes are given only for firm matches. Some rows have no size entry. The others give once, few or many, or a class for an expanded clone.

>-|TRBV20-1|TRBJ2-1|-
TGCAGTGCGGTACGATCCCGGAGCTCCTACAATGAGCAGTTCTTC
CSAVRSRSSYNEQFF
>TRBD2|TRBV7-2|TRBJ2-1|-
TGTGCGACCGGGACTAGCGGTAGAACGTACAATGAGCAGTTCTTC
CATGTSGRTYNEQFF
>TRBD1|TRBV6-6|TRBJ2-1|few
TGTGCCAGTCGACCCGGGACAGGGGATTACGGTGAGCAGTTCTTC
CASRPGTGDYGEQFF
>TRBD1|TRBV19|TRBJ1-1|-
TGTGCCAGTAGTGGCAACAGGGGAAGGAACACTGAAGCTTTCTTT
CASSGNRGRNTEAFF
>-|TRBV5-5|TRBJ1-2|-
TGTGCCAGCAGCTTGGATTGGGCGGGCTACACCTTC
CASSLDWAGYTF
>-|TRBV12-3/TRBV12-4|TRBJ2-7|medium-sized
TGTGCCAGCAGTCCTCACAGGGCGGCCCACGAGCAGTACTTC
CASSPHRAAHEQYF
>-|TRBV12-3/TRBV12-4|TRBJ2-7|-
TGTGCCAGCAGTCCTTCGAGCGCCCTCGGGACCTACGAGCAGTACTTC
CASSPSSALGTYEQYF
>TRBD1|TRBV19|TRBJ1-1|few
TGTGCCAGTAGTCCCGGGACAGGGATTAACACTGAAGCTTTCTTT
CASSPGTGINTEAFF
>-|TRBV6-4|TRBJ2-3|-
TGTGCCACCAGGGACAGCACAGATACGCAGTATTTT
CATRDSTDTQYF
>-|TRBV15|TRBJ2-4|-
TGTGCCACCAGCCCATCGGCCAAAAACATTCAGTACTTC
CATSPSAKNIQYF
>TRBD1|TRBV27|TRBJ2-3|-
TGTGCCAGCAGTCCCATACGACAGGGGGCGAAGGATACGCAGTATTTT
CASSPIRQGAKDTQYF
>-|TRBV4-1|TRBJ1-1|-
TGCGCCAGCAGCCAAGAAGGTTCCCGGCCCACTGAAGCTTTCTTT
CASSQEGSRPTEAFF
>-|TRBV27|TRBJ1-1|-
TGTGCCAGCAGTTGGGCCGGAAACACTGAAGCTTTCTTT
CASSWAGNTEAFF
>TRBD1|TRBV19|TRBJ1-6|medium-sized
TGTGCCAGTAGTACTTATAAAACAGGGGCGACCTATAATTCACCCCTCCACTTT
CASSTYKTGATYNSPLHF
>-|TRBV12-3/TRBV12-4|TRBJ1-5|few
TGTGCCAGCAGTTTCCAGGGTATCAATCAGCCCCAGCATTTT
CASSFQGINQPQHF
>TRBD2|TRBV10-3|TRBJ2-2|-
TGTGCCACCGAAGGTCGGGGGGGGAACACCGGGGAGCTGTTTTTT
CATEGRGGNTGELFF
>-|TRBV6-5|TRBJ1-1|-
TGTGCCAGCAGTTACTCCGCACCGGGCCCCGAGGGCACTGAAGCTTTCTTT
CASSYSAPGPEGTEAFF
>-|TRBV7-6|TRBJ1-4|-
TGTGCCAGCAGCTCCGAGCCGGGGTTGGATGAAAAACTGTTTTTT
CASSSEPGLDEKLFF
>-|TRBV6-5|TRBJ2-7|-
TGTGCCAGCACAAGACAGGAGCCCTACGAGCAGTACTTC
CASTRQEPYEQYF
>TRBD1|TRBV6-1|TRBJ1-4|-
TGTGCCAGCATCCTAGGGACAGGGAGGAGTGAAAAACTGTTTTTT
CASILGTGRSEKLFF
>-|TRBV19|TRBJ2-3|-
TGTGCCAGTAGTACGCGCTGGTCAGGGGCGACAGATACGCAGTATTTT
CASSTRWSGATDTQYF
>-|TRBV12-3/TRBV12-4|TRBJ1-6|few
TGTGCCAGCAGAGGTAGAGCCCAGGGCCCACCCCTCCACTTT
CASRGRAQGPPLHF
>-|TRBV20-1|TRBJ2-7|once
TGCAGTGCTAGATCTGGGGTCTACGAGCAGTACTTC
CSARSGVYEQYF
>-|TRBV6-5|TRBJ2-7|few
TGTGCCAGCAGTTACTCGGGTTGGGCAGGGGGCCGGCGGGGGTACGCCTACGAGCAGTACTTC
CASSYSGWAGGRRGYAYEQYF
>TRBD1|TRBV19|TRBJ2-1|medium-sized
TGTGCCAGTAGTCCGGGACAGGGGCCGACCAATGAGCAGTTCTTC
CASSPGQGPTNEQFF
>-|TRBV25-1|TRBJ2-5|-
TGTGCCAGCAGTGGACGGGGTTTGGAGACCCAGTACTTC
CASSGRGLETQYF
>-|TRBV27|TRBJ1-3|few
TGTGCCAGCAGTTTAAACAGGGCTGGAAACACCATATATTTT
CASSLNRAGNTIYF
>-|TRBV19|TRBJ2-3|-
TGTGCCAGTAGTATAGGACTAAGCACAGATACGCAGTATTTT
CASSIGLSTDTQYF
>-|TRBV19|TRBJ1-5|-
TGTGCCAGTAGTATAGCGGTCATCCAGCCCCAGCATTTT
CASSIAVIQPQHF
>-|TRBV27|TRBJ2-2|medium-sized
TGTGCCAGCAGTTTGGGCCTAGGTCAAGACGGGGAGCTGTTTTTT
CASSLGLGQDGELFF
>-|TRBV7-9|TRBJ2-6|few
TGTGCCAGCAGCCACCCGGGAGCTGGGGCCAACGTCCTGACTTTC
CASSHPGAGANVLTF
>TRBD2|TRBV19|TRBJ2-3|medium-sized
TGTGCCAGTAGTATGAGGGAGGGCCCCAGGGATACGCAGTATTTT
CASSMREGPRDTQYF
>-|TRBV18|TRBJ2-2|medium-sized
TGTGCCAGCTCACCTCTGGGGAACACCGGGGAGCTGTTTTTT
CASSPLGNTGELFF
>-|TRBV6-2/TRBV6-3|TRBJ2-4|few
TGTGCCAGCAGTCCCCCGGGGGCCAAAAACATTCAGTACTTC
CASSPPGAKNIQYF
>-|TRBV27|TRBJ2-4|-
TGTGCCAGCAGCCCTCTTTCTTGGAACATTCAGTACTTC
CASSPLSWNIQYF
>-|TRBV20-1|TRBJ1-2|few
TGCAGTGCAGCCCACAGGGAGGGAGTGGGGGGCTACACCTTC
CSAAHREGVGGYTF
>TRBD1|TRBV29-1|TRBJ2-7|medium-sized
TGCAGCGTTGATAGTGTGGGACAGGGAAACTACGAGCAGTACTTC
CSVDSVGQGNYEQYF
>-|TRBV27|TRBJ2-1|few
TGTGCCAGCACCCTTAGGACAACAGGGTCCACCAATGAGCAGTTCTTC
CASTLRTTGSTNEQFF
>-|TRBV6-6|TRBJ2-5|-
TGTGCCAGCAGCTCATCAGAAGGGCAGGGTAGATACTTC
CASSSSEGQGRYF
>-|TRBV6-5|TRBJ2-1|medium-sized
TGTGCCAGCAGATACGGAAGGGGGGCACTTAATGAGCAGTTCTTC
CASRYGRGALNEQFF
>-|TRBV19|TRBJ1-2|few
TGTGCCAGTAGTATAGGTGGCCTAACAGGCGGCTACACCTTC
CASSIGGLTGGYTF
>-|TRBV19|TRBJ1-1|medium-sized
TGTGCCAGTAGTATGGCGGGCACTGAAGCTTTCTTT
CASSMAGTEAFF
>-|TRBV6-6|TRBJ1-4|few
TGTGCCAGCAGTTACCAGGGGCCCAAAGGAAAACTGTTTTTT
CASSYQGPKGKLFF
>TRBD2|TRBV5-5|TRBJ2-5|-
TGCGCCAGCAGCTTCCAGCGGGGGGGACAAGAGACCCAGTACTTC
CASSFQRGGQETQYF
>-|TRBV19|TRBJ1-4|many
TGTGCCAGTAGTATGGGGGACGCAACTAATGAAAAACTGTTTTTT
CASSMGDATNEKLFF
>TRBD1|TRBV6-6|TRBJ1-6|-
TGTGCCAGCAGACCCCACCAGACAGGGGGCTCTAATTCACCCCTCCACTTT
CASRPHQTGGSNSPLHF
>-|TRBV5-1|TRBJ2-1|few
TGCGCCAGCAGCTTGGTTCAGGGGATTGTAGATGAGCAGTTCTTC
CASSLVQGIVDEQFF
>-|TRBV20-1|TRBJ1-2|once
TGCAGTGCTACGCCTATTGGACAGTATCAGGGCTACACCTTC
CSATPIGQYQGYTF
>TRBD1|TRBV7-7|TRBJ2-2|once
TGTGCCAGCAGCCGCGGGACAGGCCCTAACACCGGGGAGCTGTTTTTT
CASSRGTGPNTGELFF
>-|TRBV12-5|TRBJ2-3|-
TGTGCTAGTGCCGCTAGTGGTGCAGATACGCAGTATTTT
CASAASGADTQYF
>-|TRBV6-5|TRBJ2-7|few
TGTGCCAGCAGTAACACCCTCTACGAGCAGTACTTC
CASSNTLYEQYF
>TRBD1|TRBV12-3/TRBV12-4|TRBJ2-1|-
TGTGCCAGCAGCGAATCGGGACAGGGTTACAATGAGCAGTTCTTC
CASSESGQGYNEQFF
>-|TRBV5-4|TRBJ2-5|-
TGTGCCAGCAGCCCCGGTCCCGCACAAGAGACCCAGTACTTC
CASSPGPAQETQYF
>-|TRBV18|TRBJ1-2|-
TGTGCCAGCTCACTAGACAGTGACTATGGCTACACCTTC
CASSLDSDYGYTF
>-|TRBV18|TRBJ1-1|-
TGTGCCAGCTCACCCACCGACAGTAAGAACACTGAAGCTTTCTTT
CASSPTDSKNTEAFF
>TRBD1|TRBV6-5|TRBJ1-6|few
TGTGCCAGCAGTTACGGGACAGACAATTCACCCCTCCACTTT
CASSYGTDNSPLHF
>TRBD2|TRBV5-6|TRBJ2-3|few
TGTGCCATCAACCGGGGGGGGAGCACAGATACGCAGTATTTT
CAINRGGSTDTQYF
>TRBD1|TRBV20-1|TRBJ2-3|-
TGCAGTGCATCAACCCGGACAGGTTCCACAGATACGCAGTATTTT
CSASTRTGSTDTQYF
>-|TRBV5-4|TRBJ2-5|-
TGTGCCAGCAGGAGGGGGAGCACCTTACAAGAGACCCAGTACTTC
CASRRGSTLQETQYF
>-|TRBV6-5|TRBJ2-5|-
TGTGCCAGCAGCGGAGGGGGGTCCAATACAGAGACCCAGTACTTC
CASSGGGSNTETQYF